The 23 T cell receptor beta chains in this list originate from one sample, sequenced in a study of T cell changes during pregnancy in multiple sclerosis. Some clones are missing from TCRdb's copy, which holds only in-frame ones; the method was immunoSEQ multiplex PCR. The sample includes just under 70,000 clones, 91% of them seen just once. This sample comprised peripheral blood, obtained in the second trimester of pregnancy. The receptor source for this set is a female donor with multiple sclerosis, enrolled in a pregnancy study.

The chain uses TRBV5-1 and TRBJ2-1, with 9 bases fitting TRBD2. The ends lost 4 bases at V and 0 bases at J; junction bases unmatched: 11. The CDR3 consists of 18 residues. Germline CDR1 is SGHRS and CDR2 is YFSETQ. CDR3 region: CASSPGGSGGSSYNEQFF. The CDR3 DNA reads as TGCGCCAGCAGCCCCGGGGGTAGCGGGGGCAGCTCCTACAATGAGCAGTTCTTC.

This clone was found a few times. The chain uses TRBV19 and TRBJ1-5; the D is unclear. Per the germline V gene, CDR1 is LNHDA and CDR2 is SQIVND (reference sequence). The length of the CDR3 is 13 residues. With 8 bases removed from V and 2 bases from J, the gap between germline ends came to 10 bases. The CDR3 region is CASSELGNQPQHF. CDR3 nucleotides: TGTGCCAGTTCCGAACTTGGCAATCAGCCCCAGCATTTT.

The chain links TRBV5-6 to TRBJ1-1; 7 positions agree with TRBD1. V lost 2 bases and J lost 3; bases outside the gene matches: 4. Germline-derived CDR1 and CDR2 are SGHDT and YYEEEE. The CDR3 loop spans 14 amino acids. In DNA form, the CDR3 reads TGTGCCAGCAGCTTAAGGGGGCATTACACTGAAGCTTTCTTT. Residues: CASSLRGHYTEAFF.

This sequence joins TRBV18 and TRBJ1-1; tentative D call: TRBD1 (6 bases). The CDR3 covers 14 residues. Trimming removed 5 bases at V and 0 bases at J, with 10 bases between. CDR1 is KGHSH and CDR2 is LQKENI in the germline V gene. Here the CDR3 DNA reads TGTGCCAGCTCAGTTGACAGGATGAACACTGAAGCTTTCTTT. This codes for CASSVDRMNTEAFF.

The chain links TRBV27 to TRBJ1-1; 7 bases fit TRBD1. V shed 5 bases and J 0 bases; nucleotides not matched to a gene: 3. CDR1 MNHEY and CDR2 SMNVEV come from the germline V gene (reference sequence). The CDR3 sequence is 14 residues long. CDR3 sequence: CASSTTGLNTEAFF. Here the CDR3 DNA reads TGTGCCAGCAGTACGACAGGGTTGAACACTGAAGCTTTCTTT.

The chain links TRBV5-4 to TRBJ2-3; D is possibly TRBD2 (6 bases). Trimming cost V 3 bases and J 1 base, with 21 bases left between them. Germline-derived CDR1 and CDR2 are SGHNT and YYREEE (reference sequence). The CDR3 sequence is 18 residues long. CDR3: CASSSLAAGNARTDTQYF. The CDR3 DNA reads TGTGCCAGCAGCTCTCTGGCGGCGGGAAATGCTCGCACAGATACGCAGTATTTT. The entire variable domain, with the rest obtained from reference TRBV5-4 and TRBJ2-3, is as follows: ETGVTQSPTHLIKTRGQQVTLRCSSQSGHNTVSWYQQALGQGPQFIFQYYREEENGRGNFPPRFSGLQFPNYSSELNVNALELDDSALYLCASSSLAAGNARTDTQYFGPGTRLTVL.

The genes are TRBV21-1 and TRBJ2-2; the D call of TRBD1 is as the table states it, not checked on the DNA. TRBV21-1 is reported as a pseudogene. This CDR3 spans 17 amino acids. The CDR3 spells CASSKALDRGHTGELFF. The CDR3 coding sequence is TGTGCCAGCAGCAAAGCGCTCGACAGGGGGCACACCGGGGAGCTGTTTTTT.

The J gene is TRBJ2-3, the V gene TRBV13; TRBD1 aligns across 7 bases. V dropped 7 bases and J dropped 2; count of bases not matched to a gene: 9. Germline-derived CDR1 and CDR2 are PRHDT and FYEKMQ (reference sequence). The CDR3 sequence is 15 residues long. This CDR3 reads CASIAGQVSTDTQYF. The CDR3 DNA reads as TGTGCCAGCATAGCCGGACAGGTTTCCACAGATACGCAGTATTTT. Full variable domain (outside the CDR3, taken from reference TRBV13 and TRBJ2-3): AAGVIQSPRHLIKEKRETATLKCYPIPRHDTVYWYQQGPGQDPQFLISFYEKMQSDKGSIPDRFSAQQFSDYHSELNMSSLELGDSALYFCASIAGQVSTDTQYFGPGTRLTVL.

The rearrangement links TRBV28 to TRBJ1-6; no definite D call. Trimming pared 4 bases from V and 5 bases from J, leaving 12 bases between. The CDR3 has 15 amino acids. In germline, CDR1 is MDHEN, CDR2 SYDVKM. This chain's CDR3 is CASSSEALDNSPLHF. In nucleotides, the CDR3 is TGTGCCAGCAGTTCGGAGGCACTTGATAATTCACCCCTCCACTTT. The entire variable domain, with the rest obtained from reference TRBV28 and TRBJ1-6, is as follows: DVKVTQSSRYLVKRTGEKVFLECVQDMDHENMFWYRQDPGLGLRLIYFSYDVKMKEKGDIPEGYSVSREKKERFSLILESASTNQTSMYLCASSSEALDNSPLHFGNGTRLTVT.

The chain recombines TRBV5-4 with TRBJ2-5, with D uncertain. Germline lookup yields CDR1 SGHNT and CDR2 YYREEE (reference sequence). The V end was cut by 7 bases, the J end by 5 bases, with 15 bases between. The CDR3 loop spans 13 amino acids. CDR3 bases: TGTGCCAGCTGCCGACTGCCTCAGGAGACCCAGTACTTC. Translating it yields CASCRLPQETQYF.

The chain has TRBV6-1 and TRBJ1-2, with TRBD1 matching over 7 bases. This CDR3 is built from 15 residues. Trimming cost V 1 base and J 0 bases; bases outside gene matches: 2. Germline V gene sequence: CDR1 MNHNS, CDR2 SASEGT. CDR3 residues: CASSEGQGSNYGYTF. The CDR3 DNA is TGTGCCAGCAGTGAAGGACAGGGTTCTAACTATGGCTACACCTTC.

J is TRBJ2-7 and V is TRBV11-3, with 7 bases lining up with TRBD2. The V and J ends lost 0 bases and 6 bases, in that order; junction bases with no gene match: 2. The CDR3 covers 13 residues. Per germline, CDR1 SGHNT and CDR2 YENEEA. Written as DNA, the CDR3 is TGTGCCAGCAGCTTAGATTCGGGGGGCGAGCAGTACTTC. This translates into CASSLDSGGEQYF.

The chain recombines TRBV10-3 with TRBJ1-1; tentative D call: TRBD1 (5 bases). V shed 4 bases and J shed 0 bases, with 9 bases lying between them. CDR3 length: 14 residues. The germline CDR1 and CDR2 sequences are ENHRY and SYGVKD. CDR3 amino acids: CAISVSQVNTEAFF. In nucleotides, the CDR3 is TGTGCCATCAGTGTCTCACAGGTGAACACTGAAGCTTTCTTT.

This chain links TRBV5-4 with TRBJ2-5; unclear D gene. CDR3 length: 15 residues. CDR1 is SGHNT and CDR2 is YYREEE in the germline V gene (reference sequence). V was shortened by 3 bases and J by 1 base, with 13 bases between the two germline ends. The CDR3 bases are TGTGCCAGCAGCTCCTTACCCGAGGTCCAAGAGACCCAGTACTTC. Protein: CASSSLPEVQETQYF.

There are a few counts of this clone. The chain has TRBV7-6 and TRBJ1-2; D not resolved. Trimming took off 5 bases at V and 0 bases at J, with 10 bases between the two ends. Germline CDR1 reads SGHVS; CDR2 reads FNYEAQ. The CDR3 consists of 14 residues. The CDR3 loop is CASSPELANYGYTF. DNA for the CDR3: TGTGCCAGCAGCCCCGAGTTAGCTAACTATGGCTACACCTTC.

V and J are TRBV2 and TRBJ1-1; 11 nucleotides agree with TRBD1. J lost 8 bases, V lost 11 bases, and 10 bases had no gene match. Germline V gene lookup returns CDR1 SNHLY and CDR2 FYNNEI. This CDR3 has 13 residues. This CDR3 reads CAREWDRGTEAFF. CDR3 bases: TGTGCCCGCGAATGGGACAGGGGGACCGAAGCTTTCTTT.

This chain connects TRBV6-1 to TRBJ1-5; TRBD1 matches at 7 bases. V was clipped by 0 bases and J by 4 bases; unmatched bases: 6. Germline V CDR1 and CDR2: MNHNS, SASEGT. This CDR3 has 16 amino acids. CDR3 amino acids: CASSEATRGYNQPQHF. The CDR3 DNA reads TGTGCCAGCAGTGAAGCTACCAGGGGGTATAATCAGCCCCAGCATTTT.

The CDR3 here is CASSLKTGRIPYGYTF. In DNA, the CDR3 is TGTGCCAGCAGCCTAAAGACAGGGCGGATCCCCTATGGCTACACCTTC. The chain combines TRBV13 with TRBJ1-2, with 7 positions matching TRBD1. The trim removed 5 bases at V and 4 bases at J, leaving 13 bases unmatched. This CDR3 comprises 16 residues. Germline CDR1 is PRHDT and CDR2 is FYEKMQ (reference sequence).

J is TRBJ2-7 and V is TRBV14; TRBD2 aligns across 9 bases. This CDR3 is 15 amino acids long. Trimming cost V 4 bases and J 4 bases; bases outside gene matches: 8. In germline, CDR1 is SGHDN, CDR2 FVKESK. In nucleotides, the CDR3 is TGTGCCAGCAGCCCGCGGGGGGGTAGGACTTACGAGCAGTACTTC. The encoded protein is CASSPRGGRTYEQYF.

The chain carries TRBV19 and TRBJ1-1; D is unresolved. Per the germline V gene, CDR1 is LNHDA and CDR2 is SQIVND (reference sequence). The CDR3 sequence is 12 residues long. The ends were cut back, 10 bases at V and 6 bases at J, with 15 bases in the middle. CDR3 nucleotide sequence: TGTGCCACTCGTTCGGAGGAGCCTGAAGCTTTCTTT. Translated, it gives CATRSEEPEAFF.

This CDR3 is CASRQTGGRHEQYF. As DNA, the CDR3 is TGTGCCAGCAGACAGACAGGGGGTCGCCACGAGCAGTACTTC. The chain employs TRBV2 and TRBJ2-7; TRBD1 aligns across 9 bases. The J segment lost 5 bases and the V segment lost 6 bases, leaving 8 bases of the junction unmatched. The CDR3 is made up of 14 amino acids. Germline V CDR1 and CDR2: SNHLY, FYNNEI.

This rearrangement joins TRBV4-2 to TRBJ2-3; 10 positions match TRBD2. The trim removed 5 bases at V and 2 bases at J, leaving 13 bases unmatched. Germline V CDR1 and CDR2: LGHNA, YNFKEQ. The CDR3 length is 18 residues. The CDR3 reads CASSATLQRGGVTDTQYF. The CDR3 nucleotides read TGTGCCAGCAGCGCCACCCTCCAGCGGGGGGGAGTCACAGATACGCAGTATTTT.

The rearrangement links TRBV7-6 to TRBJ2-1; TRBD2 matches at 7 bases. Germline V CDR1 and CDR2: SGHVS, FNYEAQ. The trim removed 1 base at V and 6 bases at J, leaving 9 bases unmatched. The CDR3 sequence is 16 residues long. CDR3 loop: CASSLERGGYGNEQFF. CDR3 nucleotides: TGTGCCAGCAGCTTAGAGCGGGGCGGCTACGGCAATGAGCAGTTCTTC. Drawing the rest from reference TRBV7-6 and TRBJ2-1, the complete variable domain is GAGVSQSPRYKVTKRGQDVALRCDPISGHVSLYWYRQALGQGPEFLTYFNYEAQQDKSGLPNDRFSAERPEGSISTLTIQRTEQRDSAMYRCASSLERGGYGNEQFFGPGTRLTVL.